The 17 T cell receptor beta chains below come from one sample, sequenced in a study of cytomegalovirus exposure and HLA in healthy donors. 13 Jbeta primers and 60 Vbeta primers were used for the PCR. Method: immunoSEQ multiplex PCR; TCRdb's copy keeps in-frame clones and lacks some. The table shows 99,000 or so clones, with around 82% occurring only once. Sequenced material: PBMCs. The receptors were gathered from a woman in her thirties or forties in good health and CMV-seronegative.

The chain is built from TRBV13 and TRBJ1-4; 12 nucleotides align to TRBD1. This CDR3 spans 17 amino acids. V lost 8 bases, J lost 8 bases, and 15 bases stayed unmatched. The germline CDR1 and CDR2 sequences are PRHDT and FYEKMQ (reference sequence). The CDR3 DNA reads as TGTGCCAGCGGCCGCGGGACAGGGGGCGCCTCGGGAGAAAAACTGTTTTTT. It specifies CASGRGTGGASGEKLFF.

V and J are TRBV6-5 and TRBJ2-7; maybe TRBD2 (7 bases). Germline V gene sequence: CDR1 MNHEY, CDR2 SVGAGI. The CDR3 runs 15 residues. Trimming took off 0 bases at V and 4 bases at J, with 13 bases between the two ends. The CDR3 loop reads CASSYSAGQPYEQYF. The CDR3 DNA is TGTGCCAGCAGTTACTCAGCGGGACAACCTTACGAGCAGTACTTC.

The chain is built from TRBV5-4 and TRBJ2-7; 8 nucleotides agree with TRBD2. V shed 0 bases, J shed 2 bases, and the junction held 4 bases outside the gene matches. Germline V gene data show CDR1 as SGHNT and CDR2 as YYREEE (reference sequence). The CDR3 extends over 15 amino acids. CDR3 sequence reads: CASSLEAGVTYEQYF. The CDR3 region has the DNA TGTGCCAGCAGCTTGGAAGCGGGGGTTACCTACGAGCAGTACTTC.

The chain employs TRBV29-1 and TRBJ1-2; D gene uncertain. From germline, CDR1 is SQVTM and CDR2 ANQGSEA. The CDR3 spans 12 residues. V gave up 0 bases and J gave up 5 bases, with 7 bases separating them. CDR3 protein: CSVEDAGYGYTF. CDR3 sequence (DNA): TGCAGCGTTGAAGATGCGGGGTATGGCTACACCTTC.

The CDR3 DNA reads TGCGCCAGCAGCCAAGGGTCAGGGGGCTGGTATGGCTACACCTTC. It encodes CASSQGSGGWYGYTF. The chain is built from TRBV4-1 and TRBJ1-2; 8 bases map to TRBD1. V lost 1 base to trimming and J lost 5 bases; unmatched junction nucleotides: 6. CDR1 and CDR2 (germline): MGHRA, YSYEKL. The CDR3 consists of 15 residues.

The V and J genes are TRBV6-5 and TRBJ1-6; 8 bases map to TRBD1. Germline V lookup: CDR1 MNHEY, CDR2 SVGAGI. The V segment lost 8 bases and the J segment 2 bases; nucleotides outside the gene matches: 5. The length of the CDR3 is 15 residues. CDR3: CASGQGIPYNSPLHF. The CDR3 DNA reads as TGTGCCAGCGGACAGGGAATACCCTATAATTCACCCCTCCACTTT.

This clone has a single count. J is TRBJ1-1 and V is TRBV14; D might be TRBD1 (5 bases). Trimming removed 4 bases from V and 5 bases from J, with 17 bases in between. Germline V lookup: CDR1 SGHDN, CDR2 FVKESK. CDR3 size: 15 residues. In nucleotides, the CDR3 is TGTGCCAGCAGCCCGACAGTCTCAAGTGGAACTGAAGCTTTCTTT. Its translation: CASSPTVSSGTEAFF.

CDR3 protein: CASSFDTTYEQYF. CDR3 nucleotide sequence: TGTGCCAGCAGCTTTGACACCACTTACGAGCAGTACTTC. The chain has TRBV7-9 and TRBJ2-7; unclear D gene. Trimming removed 3 bases from V and 4 bases from J, with 10 bases in between. Germline CDR1 SEHNR, CDR2 FQNEAQ (reference sequence). This CDR3 region has 13 residues.

V and J are TRBV7-9 and TRBJ2-3; 8 nucleotides align to TRBD1. In germline, CDR1 is SEHNR, CDR2 FQNEAQ (reference sequence). Germline trimming cut 3 bases from V and 7 bases from J; bases unmatched to any gene: 18. There are 18 residues in the CDR3. The CDR3 protein is CASSFTSYRDRSKNTQYF. CDR3 nucleotide sequence: TGTGCCAGCAGCTTTACTAGCTACCGGGACAGGTCCAAAAATACGCAGTATTTT. The full variable domain, its missing parts supplied by reference TRBV7-9 and TRBJ2-3, is DTGVSQNPRHKITKRGQNVTFRCDPISEHNRLYWYRQTLGQGPEFLTYFQNEAQLEKSRLLSDRFSAERPKGSFSTLEIQRTEQGDSAMYLCASSFTSYRDRSKNTQYFGPGTRLTVL.

This clone came up a few times. An end of the junction differs from the germline gene, which may be a read error. This chain joins TRBV7-7 and TRBJ2-7; 10 positions match TRBD1. Germline CDR1 and CDR2: SSHAT and FNYEAQ (reference sequence). CDR3 length: 15 residues. The CDR3 DNA reads as TGTGCTAGCAGCCCGGGACAGGGGAGCTCCTACGAGCAGTACTTC. Protein: CASSPGQGSSYEQYF.

The CDR3 sequence: CASSFPGQRGYTF. For the CDR3, the DNA is TGTGCCAGCAGCTTCCCGGGTCAACGAGGCTACACCTTC. The rearrangement uses TRBV7-9 and TRBJ1-2; no reliable D call. The germline CDR1 and CDR2 sequences are SEHNR and FQNEAQ (reference sequence). Trimming took 3 bases from V and 8 from J, leaving 13 bases between them. The CDR3 sequence is 13 residues long.

V usage is TRBV27 and J usage is TRBJ2-1, with D perhaps matching TRBD2 (6 bases). The CDR3 totals 12 residues. Germline values: CDR1 MNHEY, CDR2 SMNVEV (reference sequence). Trimming cost V 8 bases and J 8 bases, with 13 bases left between them. The chain's CDR3 is CASGDSADEQFF. CDR3 coding DNA: TGTGCCAGCGGGGACTCCGCCGATGAGCAGTTCTTC.

The rearrangement joins TRBV7-2 to TRBJ2-5; D is possibly TRBD2 (5 bases). The CDR3 contains 16 residues. In germline, CDR1 is SGHTA, CDR2 FQGNSA. Trimming stripped 5 bases from V and 0 bases from J, with 16 bases between. CDR3 DNA sequence: TGTGCCAGCAGCCTCGCCCCACTAGTCCACCAAGAGACCCAGTACTTC. As protein: CASSLAPLVHQETQYF. Filled out from reference TRBV7-2 and TRBJ2-5, the complete variable domain reads GAGVSQSPSNKVTEKGKDVELRCDPISGHTALYWYRQSLGQGLEFLIYFQGNSAPDKSGLPSDRFSAERTGGSVSTLTIQRTQQEDSAVYLCASSLAPLVHQETQYFGPGTRLLVL.

V gene TRBV27 combines with J gene TRBJ2-7; D may be TRBD1 (8 bases). Trimming took 6 bases from V and 2 from J, leaving 14 bases between them. Germline CDR1 reads MNHEY; CDR2 reads SMNVEV (reference sequence). This CDR3 spans 14 amino acids. Written as DNA, the CDR3 is TGTGCCAGCAGGTATACAGGGGGGGCCTACGAGCAGTACTTC. Translation gives CASRYTGGAYEQYF.

The genes are TRBV27 and TRBJ1-2; D ambiguous. V was cut by 8 bases and J by 5 bases, with 15 bases left in between. Germline CDR1 reads MNHEY; CDR2 reads SMNVEV (reference sequence). This CDR3 has 13 amino acids. CDR3 residues: CASRGSKSYGYTF. The CDR3, as DNA: TGTGCCAGCCGAGGATCTAAATCGTATGGCTACACCTTC.

This clone has only a few counts. The V call is TRBV6-4, the J call TRBJ2-1; D is ambiguous. Trimming shortened V by 0 bases and J by 9 bases, and 15 bases separated the two germline ends. CDR1 is MRHNA, CDR2 SNTAGT, per germline. This CDR3 contains 15 residues. CDR3 protein: CASSDSLVSIGEQFF. The CDR3 DNA is TGTGCCAGCAGTGACTCGCTAGTATCGATAGGTGAGCAGTTCTTC.

DNA of the CDR3: TGTGCCAGCAGTGAGGTCGCTAGCGGACCCTACGAGCAGTACTTC. Amino acid sequence: CASSEVASGPYEQYF. V gene TRBV28 combines with J gene TRBJ2-5; 7 positions agree with TRBD2. The J call may be incorrect, as the DNA end agrees better with TRBJ2-7. In germline, CDR1 is MDHEN, CDR2 SYDVKM. The CDR3 extends over 15 amino acids.